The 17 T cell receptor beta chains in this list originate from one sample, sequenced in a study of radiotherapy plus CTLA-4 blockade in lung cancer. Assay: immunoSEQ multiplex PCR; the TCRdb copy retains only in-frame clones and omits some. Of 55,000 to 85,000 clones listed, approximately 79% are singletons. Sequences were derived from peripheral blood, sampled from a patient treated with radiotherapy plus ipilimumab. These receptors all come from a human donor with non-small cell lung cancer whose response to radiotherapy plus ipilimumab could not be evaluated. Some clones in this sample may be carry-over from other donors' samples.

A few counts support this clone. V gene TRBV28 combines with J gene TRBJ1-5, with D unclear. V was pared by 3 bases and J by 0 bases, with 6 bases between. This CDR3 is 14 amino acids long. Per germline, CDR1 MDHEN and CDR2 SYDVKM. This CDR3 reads CASSFGLSNQPQHF. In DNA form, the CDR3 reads TGTGCCAGCAGTTTCGGACTTAGCAATCAGCCCCAGCATTTT. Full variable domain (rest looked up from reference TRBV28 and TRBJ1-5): DVKVTQSSRYLVKRTGEKVFLECVQDMDHENMFWYRQDPGLGLRLIYFSYDVKMKEKGDIPEGYSVSREKKERFSLILESASTNQTSMYLCASSFGLSNQPQHFGDGTRLSIL.

The CDR3 sequence is CASSYGRGGRETQYF. In DNA, the CDR3 is TGTGCCAGCAGTTACGGGCGGGGGGGCAGAGAGACCCAGTACTTC. V and J are TRBV6-5 and TRBJ2-5, with 9 positions matching TRBD2. Germline V CDR1 and CDR2: MNHEY, SVGAGI. V dropped 2 bases and J dropped 4; count of bases not matched to a gene: 5. CDR3 length: 15 amino acids.

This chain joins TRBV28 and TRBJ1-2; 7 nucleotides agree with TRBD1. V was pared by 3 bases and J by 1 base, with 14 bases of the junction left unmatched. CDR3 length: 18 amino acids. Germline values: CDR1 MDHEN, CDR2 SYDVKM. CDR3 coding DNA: TGTGCCAGCAGTTTGCCCGCCGGCAGGGGGGTTATTAACTATGGCTACACCTTC. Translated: CASSLPAGRGVINYGYTF.

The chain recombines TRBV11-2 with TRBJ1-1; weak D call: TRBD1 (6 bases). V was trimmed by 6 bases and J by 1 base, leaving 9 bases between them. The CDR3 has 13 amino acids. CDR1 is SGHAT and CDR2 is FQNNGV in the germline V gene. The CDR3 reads CASRWTENTEAFF. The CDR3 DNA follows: TGTGCCAGCAGATGGACAGAGAACACTGAAGCTTTCTTT.

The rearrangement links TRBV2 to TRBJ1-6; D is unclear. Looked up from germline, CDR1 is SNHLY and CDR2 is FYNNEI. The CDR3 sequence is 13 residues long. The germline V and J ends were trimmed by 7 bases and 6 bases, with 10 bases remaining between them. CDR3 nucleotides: TGTGCCAGCACGAGGGAGCCTAATTCACCCCTCCACTTT. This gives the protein CASTREPNSPLHF. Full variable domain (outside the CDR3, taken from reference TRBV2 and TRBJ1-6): EPEVTQTPSHQVTQMGQEVILRCVPISNHLYFYWYRQILGQKVEFLVSFYNNEISEKSEIFDDQFSVERPDGSNFTLKIRSTKLEDSAMYFCASTREPNSPLHFGNGTRLTVT.

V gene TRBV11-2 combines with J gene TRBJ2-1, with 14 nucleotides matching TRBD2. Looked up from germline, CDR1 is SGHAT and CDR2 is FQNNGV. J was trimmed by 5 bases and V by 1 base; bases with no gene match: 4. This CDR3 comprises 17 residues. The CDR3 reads CASSLVGTSGGHNEQFF. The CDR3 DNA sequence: TGTGCCAGCAGCTTAGTGGGGACTAGCGGGGGCCACAATGAGCAGTTCTTC.

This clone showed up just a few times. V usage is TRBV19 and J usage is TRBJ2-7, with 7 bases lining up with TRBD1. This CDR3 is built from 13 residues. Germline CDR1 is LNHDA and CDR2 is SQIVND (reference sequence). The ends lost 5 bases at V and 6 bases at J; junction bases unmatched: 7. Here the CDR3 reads CASSPLQGREQYF. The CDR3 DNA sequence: TGTGCCAGTAGTCCTCTACAGGGGCGCGAGCAGTACTTC.

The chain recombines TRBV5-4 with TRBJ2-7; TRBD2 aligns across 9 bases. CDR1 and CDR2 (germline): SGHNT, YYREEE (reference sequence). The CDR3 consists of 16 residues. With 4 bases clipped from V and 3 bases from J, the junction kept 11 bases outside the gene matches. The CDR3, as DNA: TGTGCCAGCAGCCCGGGACTAGCCGGGACGTACTACGAGCAGTACTTC. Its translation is CASSPGLAGTYYEQYF.

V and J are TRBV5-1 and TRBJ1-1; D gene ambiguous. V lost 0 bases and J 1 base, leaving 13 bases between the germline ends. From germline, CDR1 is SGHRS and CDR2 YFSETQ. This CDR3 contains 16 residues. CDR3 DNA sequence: TGCGCCAGCAGCTTGGGTTCGGGTCACACGAACACTGAAGCTTTCTTT. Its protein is CASSLGSGHTNTEAFF.

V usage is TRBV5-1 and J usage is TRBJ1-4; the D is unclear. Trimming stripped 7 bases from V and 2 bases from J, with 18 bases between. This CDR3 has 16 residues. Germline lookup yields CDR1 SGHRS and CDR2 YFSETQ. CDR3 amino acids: CASPHPSKSTNEKLFF. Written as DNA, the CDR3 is TGCGCCAGCCCTCACCCCTCTAAGTCGACTAATGAAAAACTGTTTTTT.

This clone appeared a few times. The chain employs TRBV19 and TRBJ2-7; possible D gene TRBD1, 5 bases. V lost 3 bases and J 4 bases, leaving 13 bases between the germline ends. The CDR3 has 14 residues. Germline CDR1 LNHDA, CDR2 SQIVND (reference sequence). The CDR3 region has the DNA TGTGCCAGTAGTATGCCGCGGCAGGGTTACGAGCAGTACTTC. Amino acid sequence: CASSMPRQGYEQYF. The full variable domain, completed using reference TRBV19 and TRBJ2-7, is DGGITQSPKYLFRKEGQNVTLSCEQNLNHDAMYWYRQDPGQGLRLIYYSQIVNDFQKGDIAEGYSVSREKKESFPLTVTSAQKNPTAFYLCASSMPRQGYEQYFGPGTRLTVT.

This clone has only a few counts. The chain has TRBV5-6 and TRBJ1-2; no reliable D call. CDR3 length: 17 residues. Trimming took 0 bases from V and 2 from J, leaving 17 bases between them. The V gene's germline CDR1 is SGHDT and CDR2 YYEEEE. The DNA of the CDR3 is TGTGCCAGCAGCTTGGCGCCTCGTGGGCTAAGAAACTATGGCTACACCTTC. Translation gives CASSLAPRGLRNYGYTF.

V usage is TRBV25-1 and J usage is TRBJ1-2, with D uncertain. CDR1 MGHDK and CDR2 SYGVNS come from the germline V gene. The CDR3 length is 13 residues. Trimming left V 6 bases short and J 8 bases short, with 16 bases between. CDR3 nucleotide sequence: TGTGCCAGCAGCGACGAGGGAACGCGCGGCTACACCTTC. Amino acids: CASSDEGTRGYTF.

CDR3 region: CASRRDRDRGYGYTF. CDR3 in DNA: TGTGCCAGCAGACGCGACCGGGACAGGGGGTATGGCTACACCTTC. The chain is built from TRBV2 and TRBJ1-2; TRBD1 agrees at 11 bases. The junction had 8 bases not matched to a gene; V was cut back by 6 bases and J by 5 bases. This CDR3 has 15 residues. Germline V lookup: CDR1 SNHLY, CDR2 FYNNEI.

DNA of the CDR3: TGCAGCGTGACCGGGACAGGGGACTACGAGCAGTACTTC. Encoded protein: CSVTGTGDYEQYF. This sequence joins TRBV29-1 and TRBJ2-7, with 10 bases aligning to TRBD1. This CDR3 spans 13 amino acids. Trimming took 6 bases from V and 3 from J; bases not matched to a gene: 5. The V gene's germline CDR1 is SQVTM and CDR2 ANQGSEA.

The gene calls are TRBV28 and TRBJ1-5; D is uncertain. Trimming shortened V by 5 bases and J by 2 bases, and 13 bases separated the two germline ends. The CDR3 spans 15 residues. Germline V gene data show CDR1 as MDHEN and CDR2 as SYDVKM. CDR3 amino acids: CASSTAGLGNQPQHF. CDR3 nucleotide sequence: TGTGCCAGCAGTACTGCGGGGTTGGGCAATCAGCCCCAGCATTTT. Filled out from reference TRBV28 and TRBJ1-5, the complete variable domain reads DVKVTQSSRYLVKRTGEKVFLECVQDMDHENMFWYRQDPGLGLRLIYFSYDVKMKEKGDIPEGYSVSREKKERFSLILESASTNQTSMYLCASSTAGLGNQPQHFGDGTRLSIL.

The CDR3 loop reads CASRLGATEAFF. CDR3 DNA sequence: TGTGCCAGCAGATTAGGGGCAACTGAAGCTTTCTTT. The chain couples TRBV6-1 to TRBJ1-1, with D possibly matching TRBD1 (5 bases). Trimming took 6 bases from V and 5 from J, leaving 10 bases between them. The CDR3 runs to 12 residues. Germline CDR1 is MNHNS and CDR2 is SASEGT.